Described below is a single T cell receptor beta chain sequence and its context. The antigen remains undetermined. The sample comes from a study of T cell responses to AZD1222 COVID-19 vaccine. TCRdb keeps only in-frame clones here, not all; method: immunoSEQ multiplex PCR. The sample has tens of thousands of clones; 70% to 90% are singletons. The study, taken as a whole, reports: It was only after the peak T cell response that any repertoires were sampled. Females made up more of the donors, who were largely white British, and clonal diversity may have come out too low. Targets within unmutated variant regions were reportedly found for nearly half of spike-specific TCRs.

The CDR3 has 16 amino acids. V dropped 6 bases and J dropped 2 bases, with 17 bases sitting between them. The germline CDR1 and CDR2 sequences are MNHNY and SVGAGI (reference sequence). Sequences were derived from peripheral blood, sampled 28 days after the second AZD1222 dose. J is TRBJ1-3 and V is TRBV6-6; a possible D gene is TRBD1 (5 bases). This sequence originates from an adult who received the AZD1222 COVID-19 vaccine. CDR3 amino acids: CASRTTRDQAGNTIYF. Here the CDR3 DNA reads TGTGCCAGCAGGACCACCAGGGACCAGGCTGGAAACACCATATATTTT.